Sequencing of this T cell receptor (beta chain) was carried out in a study of blood T cell repertoires in COVID-19. Looking at the study overall: Samples of COVID-19 (acute and convalescent) were obtained from the United States, Italy and Spain. The cDNA or gDNA used as material had been derived from T cells, B-cell-depleted T cells, or PBMCs.

In this sample, this clone turned up once. Original processing notes: Nucleated cell number was recorded as an estimate derived from reference gene primer amplification. Libraries were prepared by immunoSEQ multiplex PCR; TCRdb keeps only in-frame clonotypes and omits some of them. For V, J and clone size, that table is used; D and trimming come from the DNA. Among about 89,000 clones listed, about 78% were seen once. Per the germline V gene, CDR1 is SGHDT and CDR2 is YYEEEE. V lost 0 bases to trimming and J lost 3 bases, with 9 bases between them. The CDR3 runs to 14 residues. The chain recombines TRBV5-6 with TRBJ1-1; D remains ambiguous. The clonotype comes from a woman of 80 years or more with acute or convalescent COVID-19. Input material: peripheral blood. CDR3 nucleotide sequence: TGTGCCAGCAGCTTGGGGGTACGGGACACTGAAGCTTTCTTT. This sequence encodes CASSLGVRDTEAFF.